This T cell receptor (beta chain) was documented in a study of blood T cell repertoires in COVID-19. The wider study: Samples representing acute and convalescent COVID-19 were sourced from the United States, Italy and Spain.

Germline CDR1 is LNHDA and CDR2 is SQIVND (reference sequence). This CDR3 contains 15 residues. V lost 8 bases and J lost 5; bases outside the gene matches: 13. In the study's own analysis: Reference gene primer amplification gave nucleated cell count estimates. Profiling relied on immunoSEQ multiplex PCR, and the TCRdb table lists in-frame clones only, not all of them. V and J calls and clone size come straight from that table; D and trimming were deduced from the DNA. The sample has 20,000 to 25,000 clones, around 90% seen once. The receptor comes from a woman in her 70s with active COVID-19. This chain connects TRBV19 to TRBJ2-7; 9 nucleotides line up with TRBD2. Sequences were obtained from peripheral blood. CDR3 amino acids: CASRGTRGGPDEQYF. For the CDR3, the DNA is TGTGCCAGTCGGGGCACGCGGGGGGGGCCGGACGAGCAGTACTTC.